Below are 4 T cell receptor beta chains sequenced from a single sample in a study of OX40 agonist ivuxolimab in advanced cancers. Clones were sequenced by immunoSEQ multiplex PCR, and TCRdb holds only the in-frame ones, with some missing. The data contain about 82,000 clones, approximately 90% of them singletons. The sequencing here drew on CD4+ or CD8+ T cells sorted from blood, taken in a trial of the OX40 agonist ivuxolimab. The receptors were gathered from an adult with an advanced solid tumor such as melanoma, head and neck, liver or kidney cancer.

This clone was observed a single time. The chain uses TRBV9 and TRBJ2-1; D is uncertain. Trimming cost V 1 base and J 6 bases, with 14 bases left between them. Germline V CDR1 and CDR2: SGDLS, YYNGEE. There are 15 residues in the CDR3. Here the CDR3 reads CASSVSVVAVNEQFF. The DNA for the CDR3 is TGTGCCAGCAGCGTATCCGTAGTCGCGGTCAATGAGCAGTTCTTC.

This clone was counted a few times. The chain joins TRBV5-1 to TRBJ2-1, with D uncertain. V dropped 9 bases and J dropped 5 bases, with 18 bases sitting between them. Germline assignment: CDR1 SGHRS and CDR2 YFSETQ. The CDR3 loop spans 14 amino acids. As DNA, the CDR3 is TGCGCCACCTCAACCCAACCTCCGGACAATGAGCAGTTCTTC. Protein: CATSTQPPDNEQFF.

V usage is TRBV21-1 and J usage is TRBJ2-7; whether TRBD1, the table's D call, matches the DNA was not checked. TRBV21-1 is a documented pseudogene. This CDR3 comprises 18 residues. The CDR3 spells CASSKGSHPGTGIYEQYF. CDR3 nucleotide sequence: TGTGCCAGCAGCAAAGGTTCCCACCCCGGGACAGGGATCTACGAGCAGTACTTC.

This chain's CDR3 is CASSPRTVEAFF. The DNA for the CDR3 is TGTGCCAGCAGCCCCCGGACAGTGGAAGCTTTCTTT. The chain has TRBV11-2 and TRBJ1-1; weak D call: TRBD1 (6 bases). V gave up 5 bases and J gave up 8 bases, with 12 bases separating them. The CDR3 has 12 residues. Germline V gives CDR1 SGHAT, CDR2 FQNNGV.